The table lists the clone carrying this T cell receptor beta chain with a count of one. The antigen is not known. The CDR3 spans 14 residues. Germline V gene lookup returns CDR1 SNHLY and CDR2 FYNNEI. The V end lost 7 bases, the J end lost 4 bases, and 17 bases lay between the germline ends. This entry is derived from a study of T cells in Graves' hyperthyroidism and ophthalmopathy. General observations from the study: Ophthalmopathy, as predicted by the model, came a median 6.5 months after the prediction. Ophthalmopathy was told apart from stable hyperthyroidism by a 13 V-J model.

Uncontrolled infection, other autoimmune disease, pregnancy or lactation excluded patients. PBMCs stemmed from less than 13 ml fresh peripheral blood. Template material for amplifying TCR beta CDR3 regions consisted of RNA transcripts. First-round RT-PCR targeting the TCR CDR3 was performed with the HTBI primer set. From the multiplex PCR reads, TCRdb called clonotypes with MiXCR, one entry per CDR3 protein. The sample has hundreds of thousands of distinct CDR3 sequences, 35% to 40% seen once. This TCR was sampled from a young man with Graves' hyperthyroidism. The gene calls are TRBV2 and TRBJ2-7, with a weak D call TRBD2 (6 bases). Sequencing was performed on blood. The CDR3 DNA reads as TGTGCCAGCAAACCCGGGACTTCTGGGTACGAGCAGTACTTC. It codes for CASKPGTSGYEQYF.